The 18 T cell receptor beta chains below were found in one sample sequenced in a study of T cell repertoires in cytomegalovirus infection. Each CDR3 protein is one row after TCRdb ran MiXCR on the reads. Seen here are 510,000 or so distinct CDR3 sequences, more than 25% observed once, and the top ten hold under 15%. The source material was PBMCs. These receptors all stem from a human donor in good health (CMV status not recorded). Some clones in this sample may be carry-over from other donors' samples.

This clonotype was counted between two and nine times. The chain is built from TRBV20-1 and TRBJ1-4, with D hard to call. This CDR3 region has 14 residues. Per germline, CDR1 DFQATT and CDR2 SNEGSKA (reference sequence). Trimming removed 4 bases from V and 3 bases from J, with 12 bases in between. The CDR3 reads CSATPGSPNEKLFF. The CDR3 nucleotides are TGCAGTGCTACGCCGGGATCCCCTAATGAAAAACTGTTTTTT.

This clonotype showed up just a few times. The chain recombines TRBV18 with TRBJ1-1, with D perhaps TRBD1 (6 bases). V was clipped by 2 bases and J by 1 base, with 8 bases between them. The CDR3 length is 14 residues. The V gene's germline CDR1 is KGHSH and CDR2 LQKENI. This chain's CDR3 is CASSPKQGNTEAFF. The CDR3 bases are TGTGCCAGCTCACCAAAACAGGGGAACACTGAAGCTTTCTTT.

The genes are TRBV2 and TRBJ2-1, with a possible D match to TRBD2 (6 bases). Germline values: CDR1 SNHLY, CDR2 FYNNEI. CDR3 length equals 13 residues. V lost 7 bases, J lost 6 bases, and 13 bases lay in between. The CDR3 sequence is CASKGGTVNEQFF. Here the CDR3 DNA reads TGTGCCAGCAAGGGCGGGACGGTCAATGAGCAGTTCTTC.

The chain joins TRBV28 to TRBJ2-1, with D tentatively TRBD1 (6 bases). The V end was cut by 6 bases, the J end by 6 bases, with 21 bases between. In germline, CDR1 is MDHEN, CDR2 SYDVKM. The CDR3 is 16 residues long. CDR3 sequence (DNA): TGTGCCAGCAGGCCCCTCAGGGGCAACGGAGGCAATGAGCAGTTCTTC. This codes for CASRPLRGNGGNEQFF.

This clonotype has at least ten counts. The J gene is TRBJ2-5, the V gene TRBV12-3 or TRBV12-4, with 7 bases that match TRBD2. This CDR3 has 15 amino acids. V lost 5 bases to trimming and J lost 0 bases; unmatched junction nucleotides: 6. Here the CDR3 DNA reads TGTGCCAGCAGTACTAGCGACCGGTACCAAGAGACCCAGTACTTC. Its protein product is CASSTSDRYQETQYF.

The chain uses TRBV7-9 and TRBJ2-3, with D unresolved. Trimming pared 7 bases from V and 1 base from J, leaving 9 bases between. Germline CDR1 and CDR2: SEHNR and FQNEAQ (reference sequence). CDR3 size: 13 residues. The CDR3 is CASIFLGTDTQYF. DNA for the CDR3: TGTGCCAGCATTTTTCTAGGCACAGATACGCAGTATTTT.

This clonotype came up a few times. The rearrangement uses TRBV24-1 and TRBJ2-1; D gene unclear. CDR1 is KGHDR, CDR2 SFDVKD, per germline. With 7 bases removed from V and 6 bases from J, the gap between germline ends came to 6 bases. The CDR3 extends over 11 amino acids. The CDR3 sequence is CATRGFNEQFF. The CDR3 bases are TGTGCCACCAGGGGTTTCAATGAGCAGTTCTTC.

This clonotype was detected many times. The chain employs TRBV7-8 and TRBJ2-7, with 8 bases lining up with TRBD2. CDR3 size: 15 residues. Germline CDR1 and CDR2: SGHVS and FQNEAQ. V lost 5 bases to trimming and J lost 1 base; unmatched junction nucleotides: 7. The CDR3 sequence is CASSPRVAGSYEQYF. The CDR3, as DNA: TGTGCCAGCAGCCCTCGGGTAGCGGGGTCCTACGAGCAGTACTTC.

This clonotype has a handful of counts. The rearrangement joins TRBV6-2 or TRBV6-3 to TRBJ2-5; 8 nucleotides line up with TRBD1. V shed 5 bases, J shed 5 bases, and the junction held 10 bases outside the gene matches. Per the germline V gene, CDR1 is MNHEY and CDR2 is SVGEGT. This CDR3 region has 15 residues. In DNA, the CDR3 is TGTGCCAGCAGTCGTCTACGGACAGGGCAGGAGACCCAGTACTTC. Translated: CASSRLRTGQETQYF.

In this sample, this clonotype turned up many times. This chain uses TRBV4-3 with TRBJ1-2; D is unresolved. The CDR3 is made up of 15 amino acids. Trimming pared 0 bases from V and 2 bases from J, leaving 10 bases between. From germline, CDR1 is LGHNA and CDR2 YSLEER. The CDR3 region is CASSQDRSLNYGYTF. The CDR3 nucleotides are TGCGCCAGCAGCCAAGATAGGTCGCTCAACTATGGCTACACCTTC.

This clonotype was recorded many times. This chain connects TRBV18 to TRBJ2-7; tentative D call: TRBD1 (5 bases). V lost 3 bases and J lost 5, with 14 bases in between. The CDR3 totals 14 residues. In germline, CDR1 is KGHSH, CDR2 LQKENI. CDR3 amino acids: CASSPVGRVHEQYV. The CDR3 DNA is TGTGCCAGCTCACCCGTCGGCAGGGTCCACGAGCAGTACGTC.

The chain uses TRBV29-1 and TRBJ1-1; D not certain. CDR1 and CDR2 from the germline V gene are SQVTM and ANQGSEA. This CDR3 has 11 residues. V gave up 2 bases and J gave up 5 bases, with 6 bases separating them. In DNA form, the CDR3 reads TGCAGCGTTGAACTGAGGACTGAAGCTTTCTTT. Translated, it gives CSVELRTEAFF.

This clonotype was detected a few times. The chain joins TRBV7-2 to TRBJ1-2; 9 nucleotides line up with TRBD1. The ends lost 1 base at V and 8 bases at J; junction bases unmatched: 5. CDR3 size: 14 residues. Per germline, CDR1 SGHTA and CDR2 FQGNSA. The CDR3 DNA reads TGTGCCAGCAGCTTAGAGGGACAGGGAACCGGCTACACCTTC. Its translation is CASSLEGQGTGYTF.

There are a few counts of this clonotype. The chain employs TRBV7-9 and TRBJ2-4; 8 bases map to TRBD1. This CDR3 region has 19 residues. V trimming: 5 bases; J trimming: 1 base; junction bases outside the gene matches: 16. CDR1 and CDR2 from the germline V gene are SEHNR and FQNEAQ (reference sequence). CDR3 DNA sequence: TGTGCCAGCAGCCTATGGGACAGGCCTCTCGTTTTGGCCAAAAACATTCAGTACTTC. Translation: CASSLWDRPLVLAKNIQYF.

This chain links TRBV28 with TRBJ1-4; D is undetermined. The CDR3 totals 11 residues. Germline CDR1 reads MDHEN; CDR2 reads SYDVKM. The germline V and J ends were trimmed by 6 bases and 11 bases, with 10 bases remaining between them. The CDR3 sequence: CASRDTYKLFF. The CDR3 DNA follows: TGTGCCAGCAGAGACACCTACAAACTGTTTTTT.

This chain links TRBV7-2 with TRBJ2-3, with 9 bases identical to TRBD2. This CDR3 region has 17 residues. CDR1 is SGHTA and CDR2 is FQGNSA in the germline V gene. The J segment lost 5 bases and the V segment lost 1 base, leaving 10 bases of the junction unmatched. The CDR3: CASSLVGGGGRGDTQYF. The DNA for the CDR3 is TGTGCCAGCAGCTTAGTAGGGGGCGGCGGGAGGGGAGATACGCAGTATTTT.

This clonotype turned up a few times. This chain joins TRBV20-1 and TRBJ1-4; D not certain. CDR1 and CDR2 (germline): DFQATT, SNEGSKA (reference sequence). V lost 3 bases and J lost 8, with 10 bases in between. The CDR3 runs 12 residues. CDR3 region: CSARVGREKLFF. The CDR3 DNA follows: TGCAGTGCTAGGGTCGGGAGGGAAAAACTGTTTTTT.

This clonotype appeared a single time. V gene TRBV6-1 combines with J gene TRBJ2-6, with unresolved D. CDR3 size: 15 residues. Per germline, CDR1 MNHNS and CDR2 SASEGT. Trimming took off 10 bases at V and 0 bases at J, with 13 bases between the two ends. This chain's CDR3 is CATQGRHSGANVLTF. The CDR3 nucleotides are TGTGCCACACAAGGGCGGCACTCTGGGGCCAACGTCCTGACTTTC.